Following are 19 T cell receptor beta chains from one sample sequenced in a study of technical replicates of blood from a few donors. Some clones are missing from TCRdb's copy, which holds only in-frame ones; the method was immunoSEQ multiplex PCR. This table has approximately 79,000 clones, 96% appearing once. The specimen was T cells isolated from PBMCs. The origin of the receptors is a human donor in good health.

The rearrangement uses TRBV28 and TRBJ2-5, with TRBD1 as a possible D gene (5 bases). Trimming shortened V by 3 bases and J by 5 bases, and 13 bases separated the two germline ends. The CDR3 has 14 residues. Germline V CDR1 and CDR2: MDHEN, SYDVKM. CDR3 DNA sequence: TGTGCCAGCAGTTTTGAATCAGGGTGGGAGACCCAGTACTTC. Translated, it gives CASSFESGWETQYF.

This sequence joins TRBV10-3 and TRBJ1-5; D remains unclear. Deletions cut 5 bases from V and 4 bases from J, with 6 bases between. This CDR3 region has 12 residues. Germline V gives CDR1 ENHRY, CDR2 SYGVKD. CDR3 DNA sequence: TGTGCCATCAGTTATCGGAATCAGCCCCAGCATTTT. Its protein product is CAISYRNQPQHF.

The V call is TRBV7-7, the J call TRBJ2-1, with TRBD1 identical over 8 bases. The V gene's germline CDR1 is SSHAT and CDR2 FNYEAQ (reference sequence). V shed 0 bases and J 6 bases; nucleotides not matched to a gene: 4. The CDR3 is 15 residues long. DNA of the CDR3: TGTGCCAGCAGCTTAGCAGGACAGGGTGCCAATGAGCAGTTCTTC. Its protein product is CASSLAGQGANEQFF.

The rearrangement uses TRBV27 and TRBJ2-5, with 10 bases identical to TRBD2. The CDR3 covers 15 residues. Germline V gives CDR1 MNHEY, CDR2 SMNVEV (reference sequence). V gave up 3 bases and J gave up 3 bases; unmatched junction bases: 4. The CDR3, as DNA: TGTGCCAGCAGTTTCTACACTAGCGGGAAAGAGACCCAGTACTTC. This gives the protein CASSFYTSGKETQYF.

The chain uses TRBV28 and TRBJ1-4; TRBD1 matches at 8 bases. The germline V gene encodes CDR1 MDHEN and CDR2 SYDVKM. The CDR3 spans 15 residues. With 5 bases clipped from V and 0 bases from J, the junction kept 2 bases outside the gene matches. This chain's CDR3 is CASSTDRATNEKLFF. CDR3 DNA: TGTGCCAGCAGTACGGACAGGGCAACTAATGAAAAACTGTTTTTT.

V usage is TRBV7-8 and J usage is TRBJ1-5; D remains ambiguous. V lost 1 base, J lost 4 bases, and 8 bases lay in between. The V gene's germline CDR1 is SGHVS and CDR2 FQNEAQ. This CDR3 is built from 14 residues. CDR3 protein: CASSLGLLNQPQHF. DNA for the CDR3: TGTGCCAGCAGCTTAGGACTGCTGAATCAGCCCCAGCATTTT.

V gene TRBV29-1 combines with J gene TRBJ1-4; D remains ambiguous. V dropped 3 bases and J dropped 3 bases, with 17 bases sitting between them. This CDR3 region has 16 residues. The germline V gene encodes CDR1 SQVTM and CDR2 ANQGSEA. CDR3 sequence: CSVESSTTSANEKLFF. As DNA, the CDR3 is TGCAGCGTTGAGTCCTCGACGACTTCGGCTAATGAAAAACTGTTTTTT.

The V call is TRBV27, the J call TRBJ2-7; 11 bases are a match to TRBD1. Germline lookup yields CDR1 MNHEY and CDR2 SMNVEV (reference sequence). The CDR3 has 14 residues. The J segment lost 7 bases and the V segment lost 4 bases, leaving 6 bases of the junction unmatched. The DNA of the CDR3 is TGTGCCAGCAGTTCCAGGACAGGGGGCGAGGAGCAGTACTTC. Amino acids: CASSSRTGGEEQYF.

The chain combines TRBV15 with TRBJ1-5; 9 positions match TRBD1. The CDR3 has 16 amino acids. V was clipped by 0 bases and J by 5 bases; unmatched bases: 5. Germline V lookup: CDR1 LNHNV, CDR2 YYDKDF (reference sequence). The CDR3 sequence is CATSRDPTGGDQPQHF. The CDR3 DNA follows: TGTGCCACCAGCAGAGACCCGACAGGGGGTGATCAGCCCCAGCATTTT.

The genes are TRBV4-3 and TRBJ1-2, with TRBD1 matching over 10 bases. Germline V gives CDR1 LGHNA, CDR2 YSLEER. The length of the CDR3 is 16 residues. The ends lost 2 bases at V and 5 bases at J; junction bases unmatched: 8. CDR3 sequence (DNA): TGCGCCAGCAGCCAAAGTCTATGGGACAGGGGTTATGGCTACACCTTC. This encodes CASSQSLWDRGYGYTF.

Turning to this clone: Relative to the germline gene, one junction end is altered; a read error may explain this. The V gene is TRBV4-1, the J gene TRBJ1-1, with TRBD1 identical over 12 bases. CDR3 size: 17 residues. Looked up from germline, CDR1 is MGHRA and CDR2 is YSYEKL. The CDR3 bases are TGCGCCAGCGGCCAAGAAGGGACAGGGGGCTCGGGAACTGAAGCTTTCTTT. It translates to CASGQEGTGGSGTEAFF.

This rearrangement joins TRBV19 to TRBJ2-1; TRBD2 agrees at 11 bases. With V trimmed by 5 bases and J by 2 bases, 17 bases remained unmatched. The CDR3 totals 20 residues. From germline, CDR1 is LNHDA and CDR2 SQIVND (reference sequence). The CDR3: CASSFTSLAGGPLTYNEQFF. CDR3 DNA sequence: TGTGCCAGTAGTTTCACTAGTCTAGCGGGAGGCCCTTTAACCTACAATGAGCAGTTCTTC.

In its sample, this clone was seen a few times. The genes are TRBV18 and TRBJ1-2; D unclear. Trimming took off 3 bases at V and 6 bases at J, with 14 bases between the two ends. CDR1 and CDR2 from the germline V gene are KGHSH and LQKENI. The CDR3 totals 14 residues. As DNA, the CDR3 is TGTGCCAGCTCACCTGAGGTTAGAGGAGATGGCTACACCTTC. Its protein is CASSPEVRGDGYTF.

The chain carries TRBV7-6 and TRBJ2-2; no clear D. The CDR3 loop spans 15 amino acids. The V end lost 5 bases, the J end lost 4 bases, and 14 bases lay between the germline ends. Germline CDR1 reads SGHVS; CDR2 reads FNYEAQ. Here the CDR3 DNA reads TGTGCCAGCAGCCCCCAACCGGCAGGCACCGGGGAGCTGTTTTTT. Residues: CASSPQPAGTGELFF.

This chain joins TRBV28 and TRBJ2-1, with 8 nucleotides matching TRBD2. Germline trimming cut 7 bases from V and 5 bases from J; bases unmatched to any gene: 13. Per the germline V gene, CDR1 is MDHEN and CDR2 is SYDVKM. This CDR3 spans 16 amino acids. The CDR3 DNA reads as TGTGCCAGCACCTTCGCGGGGACTAGTATAGACAATGAGCAGTTCTTC. It codes for CASTFAGTSIDNEQFF.

V is TRBV5-1 and J is TRBJ2-5; TRBD2 might be the D (6 bases). Per the germline V gene, CDR1 is SGHRS and CDR2 is YFSETQ. V was cut by 0 bases and J by 3 bases, with 9 bases left in between. This CDR3 region has 14 residues. The DNA of the CDR3 is TGCGCCAGCAGCTTGGGACTAGGTGAAGAGACCCAGTACTTC. Its translation is CASSLGLGEETQYF.

This chain uses TRBV27 with TRBJ2-1; 9 nucleotides align to TRBD1. CDR1 is MNHEY and CDR2 is SMNVEV in the germline V gene (reference sequence). There are 12 residues in the CDR3. After removal of 9 bases from V and 5 bases from J, the junction contained 2 bases not matched to a gene. The CDR3: CASWDRDNEQFF. CDR3 bases: TGTGCCAGTTGGGACAGGGACAATGAGCAGTTCTTC.

The rearrangement links TRBV4-1 to TRBJ2-7; 8 nucleotides align to TRBD1. The CDR3 consists of 15 residues. Germline CDR1 reads MGHRA; CDR2 reads YSYEKL. J lost 4 bases, V lost 4 bases, and 9 bases had no gene match. In DNA form, the CDR3 reads TGCGCCAGCAGCCCGGGGACAGGTTCTAGGTACGAGCAGTACTTC. Encoded protein: CASSPGTGSRYEQYF.

V and J are TRBV5-6 and TRBJ2-1; perhaps TRBD2 as D (5 bases). V shed 4 bases and J shed 5 bases, with 10 bases lying between them. The CDR3 has 13 amino acids. Per germline, CDR1 SGHDT and CDR2 YYEEEE. The CDR3 reads CASSLRRDNEQFF. In DNA form, the CDR3 reads TGTGCCAGCAGCCTCAGGCGGGACAATGAGCAGTTCTTC.